One T cell receptor (beta chain) is described in this entry. The authors prepared the TCRbeta library with unique molecular identifiers. TCRdb reanalysed the PCR reads using MiXCR and keeps one entry per CDR3 protein. The sample holds roughly 500,000 distinct CDR3 sequences, about 33% seen once. CDR3 length: 16 amino acids. V dropped 2 bases and J dropped 5 bases, with 19 bases sitting between them. Germline loops: CDR1 DFQATT, CDR2 SNEGSKA (reference sequence). The record originates from a study of T-cell reconstitution after alpha-beta-depleted transplantation in children. The chain uses TRBV20-1 and TRBJ2-1, with TRBD2 as a possible D gene (5 bases). The sequence derives from a human donor who donated a stem cell graft to a child with aplastic anemia. The specimen comprised PBMCs from the stem cell graft donor, sampled from the stem cell graft. The CDR3 loop is CSARHTNGLHHNEQFF. The CDR3 nucleotides read TGCAGTGCTAGACACACGAACGGACTCCATCACAATGAGCAGTTCTTC.